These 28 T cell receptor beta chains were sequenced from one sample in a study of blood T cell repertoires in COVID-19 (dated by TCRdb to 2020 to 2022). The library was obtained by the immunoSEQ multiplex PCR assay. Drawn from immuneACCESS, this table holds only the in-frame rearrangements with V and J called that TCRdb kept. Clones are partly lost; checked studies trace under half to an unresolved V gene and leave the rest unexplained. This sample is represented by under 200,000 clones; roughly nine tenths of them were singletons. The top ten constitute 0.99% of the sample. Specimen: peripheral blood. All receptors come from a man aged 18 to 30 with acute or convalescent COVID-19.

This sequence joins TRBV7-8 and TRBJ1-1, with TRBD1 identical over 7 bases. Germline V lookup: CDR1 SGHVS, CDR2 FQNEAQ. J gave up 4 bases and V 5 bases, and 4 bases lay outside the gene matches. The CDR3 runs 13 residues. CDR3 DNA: TGTGCCAGCAGCCTGACAGGGCCCACTGAAGCTTTCTTT. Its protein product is CASSLTGPTEAFF.

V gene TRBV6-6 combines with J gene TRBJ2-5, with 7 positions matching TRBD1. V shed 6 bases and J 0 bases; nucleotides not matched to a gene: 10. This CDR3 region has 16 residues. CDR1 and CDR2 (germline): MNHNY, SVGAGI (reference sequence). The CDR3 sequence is CASSLRQGRYQETQYF. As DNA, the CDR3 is TGTGCCAGCAGCCTTCGACAGGGACGGTACCAAGAGACCCAGTACTTC.

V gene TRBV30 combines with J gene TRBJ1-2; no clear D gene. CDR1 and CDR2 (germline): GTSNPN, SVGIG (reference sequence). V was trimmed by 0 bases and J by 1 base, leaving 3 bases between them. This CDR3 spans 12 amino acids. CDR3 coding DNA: TGTGCCTGGAGTGTCCTTAACTATGGCTACACCTTC. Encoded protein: CAWSVLNYGYTF.

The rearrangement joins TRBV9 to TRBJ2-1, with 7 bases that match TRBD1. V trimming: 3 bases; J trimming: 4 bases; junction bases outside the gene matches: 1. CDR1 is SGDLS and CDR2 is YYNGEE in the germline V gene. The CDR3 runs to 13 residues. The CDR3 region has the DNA TGTGCCAGCAGCGGGGACAGTTACAATGAGCAGTTCTTC. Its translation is CASSGDSYNEQFF.

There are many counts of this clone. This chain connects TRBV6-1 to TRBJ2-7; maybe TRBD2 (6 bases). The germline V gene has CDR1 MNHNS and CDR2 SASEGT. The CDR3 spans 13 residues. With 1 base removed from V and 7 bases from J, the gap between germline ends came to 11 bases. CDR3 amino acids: CASSEGRVGEQYF. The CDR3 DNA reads TGTGCCAGCAGTGAAGGGAGGGTGGGAGAGCAGTACTTC.

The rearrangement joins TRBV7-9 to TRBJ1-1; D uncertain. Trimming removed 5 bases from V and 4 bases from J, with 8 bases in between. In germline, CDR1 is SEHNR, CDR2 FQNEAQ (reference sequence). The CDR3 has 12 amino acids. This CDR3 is CASSRTSTEAFF. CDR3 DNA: TGTGCCAGCAGCCGAACGAGCACTGAAGCTTTCTTT.

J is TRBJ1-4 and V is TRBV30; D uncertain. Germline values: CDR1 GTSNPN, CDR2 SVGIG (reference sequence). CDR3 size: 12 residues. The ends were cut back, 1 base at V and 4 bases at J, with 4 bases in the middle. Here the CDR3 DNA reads TGTGCCTGGAGTGCCGGTAATGAAAAACTGTTTTTT. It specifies CAWSAGNEKLFF.

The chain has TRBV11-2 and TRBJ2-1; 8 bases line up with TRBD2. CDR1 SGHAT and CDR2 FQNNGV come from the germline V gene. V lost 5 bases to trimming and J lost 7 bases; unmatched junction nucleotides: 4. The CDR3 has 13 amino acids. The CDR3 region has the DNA TGTGCCAGCAGCCTCCGCGGGGGGAATGAGCAGTTCTTC. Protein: CASSLRGGNEQFF.

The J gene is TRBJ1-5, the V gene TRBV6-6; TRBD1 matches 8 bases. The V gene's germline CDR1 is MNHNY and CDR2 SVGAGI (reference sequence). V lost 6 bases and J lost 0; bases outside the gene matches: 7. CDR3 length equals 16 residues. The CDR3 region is CASRADRGGSNQPQHF. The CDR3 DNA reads TGTGCCAGCAGGGCCGACAGGGGAGGTAGCAATCAGCCCCAGCATTTT.

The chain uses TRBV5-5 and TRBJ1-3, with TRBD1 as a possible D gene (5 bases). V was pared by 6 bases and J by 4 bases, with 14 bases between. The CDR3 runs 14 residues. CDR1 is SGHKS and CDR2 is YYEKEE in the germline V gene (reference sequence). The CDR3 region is CASTRGGEGNTIYF. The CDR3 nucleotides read TGTGCCAGCACCCGAGGAGGGGAAGGAAACACCATATATTTT.

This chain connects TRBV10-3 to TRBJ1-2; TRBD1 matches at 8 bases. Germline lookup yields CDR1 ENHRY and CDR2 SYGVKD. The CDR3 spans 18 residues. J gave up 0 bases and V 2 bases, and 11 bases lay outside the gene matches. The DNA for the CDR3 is TGTGCCATCAGTGAGCCTCCCTCCCAGGGGGCGACTAACTATGGCTACACCTTC. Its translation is CAISEPPSQGATNYGYTF.

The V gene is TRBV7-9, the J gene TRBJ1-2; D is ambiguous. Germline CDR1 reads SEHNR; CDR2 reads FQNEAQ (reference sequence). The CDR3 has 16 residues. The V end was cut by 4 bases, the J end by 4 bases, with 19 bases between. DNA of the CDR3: TGTGCCAGCAGCTCTCAAGGACCAGGCCGGGGCTATGGCTACACCTTC. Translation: CASSSQGPGRGYGYTF.

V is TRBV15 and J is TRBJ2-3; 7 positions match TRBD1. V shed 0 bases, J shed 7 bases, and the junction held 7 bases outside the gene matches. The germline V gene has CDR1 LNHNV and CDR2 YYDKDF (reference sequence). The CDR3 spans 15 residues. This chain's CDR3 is CATSRERTGFNTQYF. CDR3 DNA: TGTGCCACCAGCAGAGAGAGGACAGGCTTTAATACGCAGTATTTT. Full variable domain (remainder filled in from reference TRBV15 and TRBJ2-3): DAMVIQNPRYQVTQFGKPVTLSCSQTLNHNVMYWYQQKSSQAPKLLFHYYDKDFNNEADTPDNFQSRRPNTSFCFLDIRSPGLGDTAMYLCATSRERTGFNTQYFGPGTRLTVL.

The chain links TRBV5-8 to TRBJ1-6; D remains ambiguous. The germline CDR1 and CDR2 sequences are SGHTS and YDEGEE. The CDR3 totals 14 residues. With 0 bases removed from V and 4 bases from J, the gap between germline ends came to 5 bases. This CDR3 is CASSLDGYNSPLHF. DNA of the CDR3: TGTGCCAGCAGCTTGGACGGTTATAATTCACCCCTCCACTTT.

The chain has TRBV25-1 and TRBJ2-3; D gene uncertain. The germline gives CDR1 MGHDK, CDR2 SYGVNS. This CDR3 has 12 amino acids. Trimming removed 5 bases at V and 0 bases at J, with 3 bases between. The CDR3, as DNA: TGTGCCAGCAGTACTAGCACAGATACGCAGTATTTT. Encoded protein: CASSTSTDTQYF.

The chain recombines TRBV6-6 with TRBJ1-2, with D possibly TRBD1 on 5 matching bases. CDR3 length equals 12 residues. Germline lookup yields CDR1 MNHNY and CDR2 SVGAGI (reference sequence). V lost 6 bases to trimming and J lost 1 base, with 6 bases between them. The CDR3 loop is CASRDINYGYTF. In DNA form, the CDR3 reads TGTGCCAGCAGGGACATTAACTATGGCTACACCTTC.

The CDR3 DNA reads as TGTGCCAGTTCCGGGACAGGGTTCTACGAGCAGTACTTC. Its translation: CASSGTGFYEQYF. The chain combines TRBV19 with TRBJ2-7; 9 bases line up with TRBD1. V dropped 8 bases and J dropped 3; count of bases not matched to a gene: 5. Germline CDR1 is LNHDA and CDR2 is SQIVND (reference sequence). The CDR3 runs 13 residues.

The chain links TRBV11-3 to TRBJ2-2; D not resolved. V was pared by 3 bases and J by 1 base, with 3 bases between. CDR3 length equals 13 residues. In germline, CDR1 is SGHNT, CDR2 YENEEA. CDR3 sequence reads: CASSFQNTGELFF. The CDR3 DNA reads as TGTGCCAGCAGCTTTCAGAACACCGGGGAGCTGTTTTTT.

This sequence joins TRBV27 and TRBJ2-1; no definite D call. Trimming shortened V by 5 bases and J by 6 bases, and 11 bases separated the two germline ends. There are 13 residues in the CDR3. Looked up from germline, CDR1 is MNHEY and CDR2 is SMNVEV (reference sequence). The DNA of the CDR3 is TGTGCCAGCAGTCCCTACATAGCCAATGAGCAGTTCTTC. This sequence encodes CASSPYIANEQFF.

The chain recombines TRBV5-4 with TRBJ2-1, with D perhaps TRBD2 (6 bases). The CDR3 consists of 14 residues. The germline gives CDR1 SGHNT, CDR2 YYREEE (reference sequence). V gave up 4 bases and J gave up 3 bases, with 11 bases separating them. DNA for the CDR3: TGTGCCAGCAGCCCCGGGGGAAACTACAATGAGCAGTTCTTC. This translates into CASSPGGNYNEQFF.

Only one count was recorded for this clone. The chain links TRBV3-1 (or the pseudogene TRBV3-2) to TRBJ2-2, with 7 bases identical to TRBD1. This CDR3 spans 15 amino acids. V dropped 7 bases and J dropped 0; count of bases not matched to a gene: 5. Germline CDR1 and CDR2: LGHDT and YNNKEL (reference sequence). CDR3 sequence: CASTVDRTNTGELFF. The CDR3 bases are TGTGCCAGCACCGTGGACAGGACGAACACCGGGGAGCTGTTTTTT.

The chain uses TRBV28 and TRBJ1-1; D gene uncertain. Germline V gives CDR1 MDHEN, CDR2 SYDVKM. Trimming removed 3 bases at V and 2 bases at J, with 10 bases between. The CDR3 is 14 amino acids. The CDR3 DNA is TGTGCCAGCAGTTTCCCAAACAGCAACACTGAAGCTTTCTTT. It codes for CASSFPNSNTEAFF. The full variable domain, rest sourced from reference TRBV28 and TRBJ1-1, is DVKVTQSSRYLVKRTGEKVFLECVQDMDHENMFWYRQDPGLGLRLIYFSYDVKMKEKGDIPEGYSVSREKKERFSLILESASTNQTSMYLCASSFPNSNTEAFFGQGTRLTVV.

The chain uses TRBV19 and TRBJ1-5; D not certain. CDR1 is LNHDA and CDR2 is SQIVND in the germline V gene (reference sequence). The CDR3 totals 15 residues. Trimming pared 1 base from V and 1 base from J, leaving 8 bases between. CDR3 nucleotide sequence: TGTGCCAGTAGTATAGTCGGTGTCAGCAATCAGCCCCAGCATTTT. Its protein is CASSIVGVSNQPQHF.

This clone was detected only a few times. The CDR3 region has the DNA TGTGCCAGCAGCTTAGTGGGACAGGGATACAATGAGCAGTTCTTC. Protein sequence: CASSLVGQGYNEQFF. The rearrangement links TRBV7-2 to TRBJ2-1; TRBD1 aligns across 9 bases. Trimming at V came to 1 base and at J to 4 bases, leaving 2 bases not matched to a gene. Germline V gives CDR1 SGHTA, CDR2 FQGNSA. This CDR3 spans 15 amino acids.

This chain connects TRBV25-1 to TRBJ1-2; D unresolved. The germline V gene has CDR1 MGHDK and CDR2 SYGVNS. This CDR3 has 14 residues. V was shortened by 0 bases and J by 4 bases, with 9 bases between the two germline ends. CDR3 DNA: TGTGCCAGCAGTGAATACGAGGGCGGCTATGGCTACACCTTC. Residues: CASSEYEGGYGYTF.

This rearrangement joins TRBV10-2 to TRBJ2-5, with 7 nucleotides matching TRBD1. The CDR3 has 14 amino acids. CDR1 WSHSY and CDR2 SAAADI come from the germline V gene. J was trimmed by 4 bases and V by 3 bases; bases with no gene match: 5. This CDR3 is CASSDNRGRETQYF. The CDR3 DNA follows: TGCGCCAGCAGTGATAACAGGGGCCGAGAGACCCAGTACTTC.

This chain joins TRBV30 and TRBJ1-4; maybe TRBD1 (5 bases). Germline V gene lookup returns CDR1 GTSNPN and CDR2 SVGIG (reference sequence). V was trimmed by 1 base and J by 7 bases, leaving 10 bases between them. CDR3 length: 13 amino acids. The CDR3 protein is CAWSEQGGEKLFF. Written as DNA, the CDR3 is TGTGCCTGGAGTGAGCAGGGAGGTGAAAAACTGTTTTTT.

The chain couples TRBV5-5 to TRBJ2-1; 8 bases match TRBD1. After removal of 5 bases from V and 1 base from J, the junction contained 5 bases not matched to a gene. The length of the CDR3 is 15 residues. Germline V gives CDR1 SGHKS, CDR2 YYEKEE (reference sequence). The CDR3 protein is CASRRQGLSYNEQFF. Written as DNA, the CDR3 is TGTGCCAGCAGGCGACAGGGGTTATCCTACAATGAGCAGTTCTTC.